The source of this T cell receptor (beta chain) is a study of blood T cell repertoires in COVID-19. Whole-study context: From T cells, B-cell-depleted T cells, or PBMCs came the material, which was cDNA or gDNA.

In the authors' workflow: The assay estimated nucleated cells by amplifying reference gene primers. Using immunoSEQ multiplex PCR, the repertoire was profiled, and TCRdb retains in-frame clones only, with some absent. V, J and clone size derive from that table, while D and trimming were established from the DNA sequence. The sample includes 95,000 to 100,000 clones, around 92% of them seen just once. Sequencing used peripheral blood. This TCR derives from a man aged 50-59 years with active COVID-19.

The CDR3 bases are TGTGCCACCAGTGCCCCATTACAAGCAGGCTCAAATACGCAGTATTTT. Translating it yields CATSAPLQAGSNTQYF. The J gene is TRBJ2-3, the V gene TRBV24-1; D remains unclear. V was trimmed by 5 bases and J by 7 bases, leaving 21 bases between them. Germline lookup yields CDR1 KGHDR and CDR2 SFDVKD. The CDR3 is 16 amino acids.